This T cell receptor (beta chain) was identified in a study of blood T cell repertoires in COVID-19. Turning to the study itself: Acute and convalescent COVID-19 specimens originated in the United States, Italy and Spain. T cells, B-cell-depleted T cells, or PBMCs provided the cDNA or gDNA that served as material.

This CDR3 is 13 amino acids long. The germline V gene has CDR1 MDHEN and CDR2 SYDVKM. Original processing methods: Reference gene primers were amplified, and this amplification served to estimate nucleated cell counts. Method: immunoSEQ multiplex PCR; TCRdb's copy keeps in-frame clones and lacks some. From that table come the V and J calls and clone size; the DNA was used to work out D and trimming. This table holds about 150,000 clones, around 80% found once. This TCR derives from a man aged 60 to 69 with acute or convalescent COVID-19. The V and J genes are TRBV28 and TRBJ2-5; 8 bases are a match to TRBD1. Source material: peripheral blood. This CDR3 is CASRTGREGTQYF. The CDR3 bases are TGTGCTTCGCGGACAGGGCGAGAGGGGACCCAGTACTTC.